This entry is about one T cell receptor (beta chain). The CDR3 is made up of 12 amino acids. V dropped 4 bases and J dropped 8 bases, with 9 bases sitting between them. CDR1 LGHDT and CDR2 YNNKEL come from the germline V gene (reference sequence). The data were obtained in a study of blood T cell repertoires in COVID-19. Study details: From T cells, B-cell-depleted T cells, or PBMCs came the material, which was cDNA or gDNA.

Measured with immunoSEQ multiplex PCR; TCRdb has only the in-frame clones, and not every one. Among 400,000 to 500,000 clones listed, approximately 90% were seen once. Sequencing input: peripheral blood. V is TRBV3-1 (or the pseudogene TRBV3-2) and J is TRBJ2-1; D call uncertain. The origin of this receptor is a woman in her 30s with active or convalescent COVID-19. The CDR3 loop reads CASSLLSDEQFF. CDR3 DNA sequence: TGTGCCAGCAGCCTCCTTTCGGATGAGCAGTTCTTC.